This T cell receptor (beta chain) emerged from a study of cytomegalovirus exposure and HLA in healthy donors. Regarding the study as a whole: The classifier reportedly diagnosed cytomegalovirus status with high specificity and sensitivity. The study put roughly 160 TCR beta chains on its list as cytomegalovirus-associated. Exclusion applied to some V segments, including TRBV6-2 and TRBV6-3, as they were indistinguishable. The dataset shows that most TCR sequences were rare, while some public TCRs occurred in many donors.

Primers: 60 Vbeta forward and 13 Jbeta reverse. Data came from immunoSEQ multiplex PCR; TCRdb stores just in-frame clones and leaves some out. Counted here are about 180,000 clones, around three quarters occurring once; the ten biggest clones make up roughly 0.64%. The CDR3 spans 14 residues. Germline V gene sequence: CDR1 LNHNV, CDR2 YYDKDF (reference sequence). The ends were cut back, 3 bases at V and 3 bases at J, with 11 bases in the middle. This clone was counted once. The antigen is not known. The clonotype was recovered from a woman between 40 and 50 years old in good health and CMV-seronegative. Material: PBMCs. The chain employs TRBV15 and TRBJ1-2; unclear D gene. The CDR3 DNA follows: TGTGCCACCAGCAGCAGTGAGGTCCACTATGGCTACACCTTC. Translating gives CATSSSEVHYGYTF. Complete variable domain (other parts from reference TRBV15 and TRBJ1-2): DAMVIQNPRYQVTQFGKPVTLSCSQTLNHNVMYWYQQKSSQAPKLLFHYYDKDFNNEADTPDNFQSRRPNTSFCFLDIRSPGLGDTAMYLCATSSSEVHYGYTFGSGTRLTVV.